These 11 T cell receptor beta chains share one sample of origin, sequenced in a study of blood T cell repertoires in COVID-19. Using immunoSEQ multiplex PCR, the repertoire was profiled, and TCRdb retains in-frame clones only, with some absent. This repertoire shows about 280,000 clones, roughly 85% found once; its top ten account for approximately 5%. The specimen sequenced was peripheral blood. The receptors stem from a man aged 45-65 years with active or convalescent COVID-19.

The chain couples TRBV30 to TRBJ1-4; D unresolved. Germline CDR1 and CDR2: GTSNPN and SVGIG (reference sequence). Trimming left V 0 bases short and J 5 bases short, with 7 bases between. This CDR3 contains 13 residues. The chain's CDR3 is CAWSVLENEKLFF. The DNA for the CDR3 is TGTGCCTGGAGTGTACTTGAAAATGAAAAACTGTTTTTT.

The J gene is TRBJ2-7, the V gene TRBV5-1; D is unresolved. From germline, CDR1 is SGHRS and CDR2 YFSETQ. The V end lost 0 bases, the J end lost 6 bases, and 4 bases lay between the germline ends. The CDR3 totals 11 residues. DNA of the CDR3: TGCGCCAGCAGCTTGGCCGGCGAGCAGTACTTC. Residues: CASSLAGEQYF.

About this clone itself: The same CDR3 arises from other DNA sequences in this sample as well. The chain uses TRBV5-4 and TRBJ2-3; TRBD2 agrees at 12 bases. The V and J ends lost 1 base and 1 base, in that order; junction bases with no gene match: 1. There are 16 residues in the CDR3. Germline assignment: CDR1 SGHNT and CDR2 YYREEE (reference sequence). CDR3 in amino acids: CASSLRLAGGTDTQYF. The CDR3 region has the DNA TGTGCCAGCAGCTTGAGACTAGCGGGAGGCACAGATACGCAGTATTTT. Combining the CDR3 with reference TRBV5-4 and TRBJ2-3 gives the whole variable domain ETGVTQSPTHLIKTRGQQVTLRCSSQSGHNTVSWYQQALGQGPQFIFQYYREEENGRGNFPPRFSGLQFPNYSSELNVNALELDDSALYLCASSLRLAGGTDTQYFGPGTRLTVL.

V and J are TRBV3-1 (or the pseudogene TRBV3-2) and TRBJ2-7, with 9 bases aligning to TRBD1. The V segment lost 2 bases and the J segment 9 bases; nucleotides outside the gene matches: 8. The V gene's germline CDR1 is LGHDT and CDR2 YNNKEL (reference sequence). This CDR3 region has 14 residues. This CDR3 reads CASSQRDRAVGQYF. The DNA of the CDR3 is TGTGCCAGCAGCCAACGGGACAGGGCGGTAGGGCAGTACTTC.

This clone occurred once. The chain links TRBV14 to TRBJ1-6; TRBD1 aligns across 7 bases. The V and J ends lost 1 base and 6 bases, in that order; junction bases with no gene match: 9. Germline assignment: CDR1 SGHDN and CDR2 FVKESK. The CDR3 is made up of 17 amino acids. CDR3 protein: CASSQGWAQGPNSPLHF. The CDR3 coding sequence is TGTGCCAGCAGCCAAGGATGGGCACAGGGGCCTAATTCACCCCTCCACTTT.

This clone was counted a single time. The J gene is TRBJ2-1, the V gene TRBV11-2, with D perhaps matching TRBD2 (5 bases). This CDR3 is built from 16 residues. CDR1 is SGHAT, CDR2 FQNNGV, per germline. V lost 4 bases and J lost 7, with 20 bases in between. This chain's CDR3 is CASSSVAGVEKNEQFF. In DNA, the CDR3 is TGTGCCAGCAGCTCGGTGGCGGGCGTCGAAAAAAATGAGCAGTTCTTC.

The genes are TRBV7-8 and TRBJ2-7; TRBD2 matches 15 bases. The CDR3 has 15 amino acids. From germline, CDR1 is SGHVS and CDR2 FQNEAQ. The V and J ends lost 1 base and 10 bases, in that order; junction bases with no gene match: 5. Here the CDR3 reads CASSLDGLAGGVQYF. Here the CDR3 DNA reads TGTGCCAGCAGCTTAGACGGACTAGCGGGAGGGGTCCAGTACTTC.

This chain uses TRBV4-2 with TRBJ1-4; TRBD1 might be the D (5 bases). This CDR3 region has 17 residues. V lost 1 base and J lost 0, with 12 bases in between. CDR1 and CDR2 from the germline V gene are LGHNA and YNFKEQ. The CDR3 sequence is CASSQAGVLATNEKLFF. DNA of the CDR3: TGTGCCAGCAGCCAAGCGGGGGTCCTTGCAACTAATGAAAAACTGTTTTTT.

V and J are TRBV18 and TRBJ2-1, with D perhaps matching TRBD1 (6 bases). Germline CDR1 is KGHSH and CDR2 is LQKENI. The CDR3 has 15 amino acids. Trimming removed 5 bases from V and 5 bases from J, with 16 bases in between. CDR3 protein: CASSADRWGNNEQFF. The DNA for the CDR3 is TGTGCCAGCTCAGCCGACAGGTGGGGGAACAATGAGCAGTTCTTC.

The rearrangement uses TRBV7-9 and TRBJ1-4; D uncertain. Germline CDR1 SEHNR, CDR2 FQNEAQ (reference sequence). V lost 5 bases and J 8 bases, leaving 18 bases between the germline ends. This CDR3 spans 15 amino acids. In DNA form, the CDR3 reads TGTGCCAGCAGCCCCCCCGGGAACATCCGGGAAAAACTGTTTTTT. Its translation: CASSPPGNIREKLFF. The whole variable domain, filled in from reference TRBV7-9 and TRBJ1-4, reads DTGVSQNPRHKITKRGQNVTFRCDPISEHNRLYWYRQTLGQGPEFLTYFQNEAQLEKSRLLSDRFSAERPKGSFSTLEIQRTEQGDSAMYLCASSPPGNIREKLFFGSGTQLSVL.

The chain recombines TRBV12-3 or TRBV12-4 with TRBJ1-2; TRBD1 might be the D (5 bases). V shed 8 bases and J shed 9 bases, with 13 bases lying between them. The CDR3 covers 11 residues. CDR3 protein: CASAYRGSYTF. The CDR3 DNA reads TGTGCCAGCGCATATAGGGGTAGCTACACCTTC.